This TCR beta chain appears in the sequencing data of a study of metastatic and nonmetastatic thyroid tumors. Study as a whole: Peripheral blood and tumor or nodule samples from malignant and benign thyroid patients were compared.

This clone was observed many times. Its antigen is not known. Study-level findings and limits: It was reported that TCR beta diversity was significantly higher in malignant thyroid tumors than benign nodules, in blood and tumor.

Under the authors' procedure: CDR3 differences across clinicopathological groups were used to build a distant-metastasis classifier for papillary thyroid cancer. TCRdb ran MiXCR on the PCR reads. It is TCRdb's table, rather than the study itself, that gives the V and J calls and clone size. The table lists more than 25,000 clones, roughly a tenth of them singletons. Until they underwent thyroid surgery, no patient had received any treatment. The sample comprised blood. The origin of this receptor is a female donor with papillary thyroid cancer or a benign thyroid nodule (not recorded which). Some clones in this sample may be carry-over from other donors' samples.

The CDR3 region is CASSSNTEAFF. Written as DNA, the CDR3 is TGTGCCAGCAGTTCCAACACTGAAGCTTTCTTT. The chain links TRBV6-1 to TRBJ1-1, with D unresolved. Trimming pared 5 bases from V and 2 bases from J, leaving 3 bases between. Germline V CDR1 and CDR2: MNHNS, SASEGT. The CDR3 spans 11 residues.